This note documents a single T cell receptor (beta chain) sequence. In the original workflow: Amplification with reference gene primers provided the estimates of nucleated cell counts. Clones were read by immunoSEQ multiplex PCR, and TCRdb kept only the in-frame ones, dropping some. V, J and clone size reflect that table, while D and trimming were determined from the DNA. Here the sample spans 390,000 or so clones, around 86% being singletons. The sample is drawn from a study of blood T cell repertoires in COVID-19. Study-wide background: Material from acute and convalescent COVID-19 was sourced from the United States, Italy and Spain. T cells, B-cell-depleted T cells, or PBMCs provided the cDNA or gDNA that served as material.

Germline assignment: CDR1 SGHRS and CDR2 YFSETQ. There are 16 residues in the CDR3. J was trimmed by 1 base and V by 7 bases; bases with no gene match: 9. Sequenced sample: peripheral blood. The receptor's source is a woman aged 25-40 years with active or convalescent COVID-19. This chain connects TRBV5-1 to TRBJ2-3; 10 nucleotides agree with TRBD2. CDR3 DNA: TGCGCCAGCCAAAGCGGGACTAGCGTCGGCACAGATACGCAGTATTTT. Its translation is CASQSGTSVGTDTQYF.